The 10 T cell receptor beta chains below come from one sample, sequenced in a study of T cell changes during pregnancy in multiple sclerosis. TCRdb keeps only in-frame clones here, not all; method: immunoSEQ multiplex PCR. Of tens of thousands of clones listed, around 89% are singletons. The sample in question was CD8+ T cells from peripheral blood mononuclear cells, obtained in the third trimester of pregnancy. These receptor sequences come from a female donor with multiple sclerosis, enrolled in a pregnancy study.

V is TRBV7-8 and J is TRBJ1-6, with no clear D. Germline CDR1 and CDR2: SGHVS and FQNEAQ. Trimming pared 1 base from V and 7 bases from J, leaving 11 bases between. The CDR3 contains 15 residues. The CDR3 region is CASSLVWATNSPLHF. The CDR3 DNA sequence: TGTGCCAGCAGCTTAGTATGGGCCACAAATTCACCCCTCCACTTT. Based on the CDR3 plus reference TRBV7-8 and TRBJ1-6, the full variable domain is GAGVSQSPRYKVAKRGQDVALRCDPISGHVSLFWYQQALGQGPEFLTYFQNEAQLDKSGLPSDRFFAERPEGSVSTLKIQRTQQEDSAVYLCASSLVWATNSPLHFGNGTRLTVT.

This CDR3 reads CASSQLHSPKNIQYF. The CDR3 DNA reads TGCGCCAGCAGCCAATTACACAGTCCCAAAAACATTCAGTACTTC. This chain connects TRBV4-1 to TRBJ2-4; D is undetermined. In germline, CDR1 is MGHRA, CDR2 YSYEKL. The CDR3 extends over 15 amino acids. The V end lost 2 bases, the J end lost 2 bases, and 10 bases lay between the germline ends.

The chain joins TRBV4-2 to TRBJ2-1, with 8 bases aligning to TRBD2. The CDR3 is 15 residues long. V was clipped by 1 base and J by 8 bases; unmatched bases: 7. Germline CDR1 is LGHNA and CDR2 is YNFKEQ. This CDR3 reads CASSQGPGGLDEQFF. CDR3 sequence (DNA): TGTGCCAGCAGCCAAGGGCCGGGGGGGCTGGATGAGCAGTTCTTC.

The chain is built from TRBV28 and TRBJ2-1; D is unresolved. The CDR3 is made up of 13 amino acids. Germline loops: CDR1 MDHEN, CDR2 SYDVKM. V shed 4 bases and J shed 2 bases, with 6 bases lying between them. The CDR3 protein is CASSSPAYNEQFF. The CDR3 DNA sequence: TGTGCCAGCAGTTCCCCCGCCTACAATGAGCAGTTCTTC.

This chain uses TRBV7-9 with TRBJ2-7; possibly TRBD2 for D (5 bases). The CDR3 consists of 19 residues. The V end lost 5 bases, the J end lost 2 bases, and 28 bases lay between the germline ends. Looked up from germline, CDR1 is SEHNR and CDR2 is FQNEAQ (reference sequence). CDR3 in DNA: TGTGCCAGCAGCCCCCCGGGGTCGACGCTTCTTCAGACCCCCTACGAGCAGTACTTC. Translation: CASSPPGSTLLQTPYEQYF.

This clone has only one observation. V is TRBV5-8 and J is TRBJ1-3; 7 positions agree with TRBD1. Germline V gene lookup returns CDR1 SGHTS and CDR2 YDEGEE. The CDR3 sequence is 16 residues long. V was clipped by 4 bases and J by 0 bases; unmatched bases: 7. Written as DNA, the CDR3 is TGTGCCAGCAGCGGAAGGACAGGTTCCTCTGGAAACACCATATATTTT. This codes for CASSGRTGSSGNTIYF. The complete variable domain, with remaining parts taken from reference TRBV5-8 and TRBJ1-3, reads EAGVTQSPTHLIKTRGQQATLRCSPISGHTSVYWYQQALGLGLQFLLWYDEGEERNRGNFPPRFSGRQFPNYSSELNVNALELEDSALYLCASSGRTGSSGNTIYFGEGSWLTVV.

The chain combines TRBV11-2 with TRBJ1-2; perhaps TRBD1 as D (5 bases). CDR1 and CDR2 from the germline V gene are SGHAT and FQNNGV. The germline V and J ends were trimmed by 3 bases and 8 bases, with 13 bases remaining between them. The CDR3 has 13 residues. CDR3 DNA: TGTGCCAGCAGCTTGCTAGGGGCGGGGGGCTACACCTTC. Amino acid sequence: CASSLLGAGGYTF.

The rearrangement joins TRBV6-4 to TRBJ1-4; 9 positions match TRBD1. CDR1 is MRHNA and CDR2 is SNTAGT in the germline V gene. V was clipped by 6 bases and J by 1 base; unmatched bases: 6. The CDR3 loop spans 16 amino acids. The CDR3 protein is CASRGGQGVTNEKLFF. The CDR3 DNA reads TGTGCCAGCAGGGGGGGACAGGGCGTAACTAATGAAAAACTGTTTTTT.

This clone was seen only once. This chain joins TRBV27 and TRBJ1-1, with D perhaps TRBD1 (6 bases). Trimming stripped 3 bases from V and 1 base from J, with 6 bases between. From germline, CDR1 is MNHEY and CDR2 SMNVEV (reference sequence). The CDR3 covers 13 residues. The CDR3 nucleotides are TGTGCCAGCAGTTTGACAGGGAACACTGAAGCTTTCTTT. Encoded protein: CASSLTGNTEAFF.

This chain joins TRBV19 and TRBJ2-5, with 12 bases aligning to TRBD2. V lost 7 bases to trimming and J lost 5 bases; unmatched junction nucleotides: 5. This CDR3 has 14 residues. Germline lookup yields CDR1 LNHDA and CDR2 SQIVND (reference sequence). The chain's CDR3 is CASTRTSGMETQYF. The CDR3 bases are TGTGCCAGTACCAGGACTAGCGGGATGGAGACCCAGTACTTC.